Listed here are 24 T cell receptor beta chains from one sample, sequenced in a study of shared clonotypes between healthy human individuals. Clones were read by immunoSEQ multiplex PCR, and TCRdb kept only the in-frame ones, dropping some. The data contain more than 2,000,000 clones, just over 90% of them singletons. Sequencing used naive CD4+ T cells sorted from blood. Noted subset: CD45RA+ positively selected. The receptors derive from a man between 18 and 29 years old in good health.

The chain links TRBV19 to TRBJ1-2; tentative D call: TRBD1 (6 bases). Germline-derived CDR1 and CDR2 are LNHDA and SQIVND (reference sequence). V was clipped by 5 bases and J by 2 bases, with 15 bases between them. CDR3 length: 15 amino acids. CDR3 sequence reads: CASSLPGHSNYGYTF. CDR3 sequence (DNA): TGTGCCAGTAGTTTACCGGGACATTCAAACTATGGCTACACCTTC.

The chain combines TRBV7-2 with TRBJ2-5, with a possible D match to TRBD2 (6 bases). Deletions cut 5 bases from V and 2 bases from J, with 15 bases between. The CDR3 is 15 amino acids. Germline assignment: CDR1 SGHTA and CDR2 FQGNSA. The CDR3 reads CASSDRESGQETQYF. The CDR3 DNA sequence: TGTGCCAGCAGCGACCGAGAGAGCGGGCAAGAGACCCAGTACTTC.

The gene calls are TRBV12-5 and TRBJ2-2, with 7 nucleotides matching TRBD1. This CDR3 comprises 15 residues. The germline V gene encodes CDR1 LGHNT and CDR2 FRNRAP. V gave up 2 bases and J gave up 6 bases; unmatched junction bases: 6. CDR3 DNA: TGTGCTAGTGGTTTGCCCGGACAGGTCCCCGGGGAGCTGTTTTTT. Its translation is CASGLPGQVPGELFF.

The rearrangement joins TRBV5-1 to TRBJ1-1; 8 bases agree with TRBD1. Germline trimming cut 4 bases from V and 0 bases from J; bases unmatched to any gene: 5. This CDR3 spans 15 amino acids. Looked up from germline, CDR1 is SGHRS and CDR2 is YFSETQ. The CDR3: CASSGLTGVNTEAFF. The CDR3 coding sequence is TGCGCCAGCAGCGGTCTGACAGGGGTGAACACTGAAGCTTTCTTT.

About this clone: This same CDR3 is encoded by further DNA sequences in the sample. The rearrangement joins TRBV10-2 to TRBJ2-7; unclear D gene. The CDR3 loop spans 14 amino acids. V gave up 0 bases and J gave up 0 bases, with 6 bases separating them. Germline assignment: CDR1 WSHSY and CDR2 SAAADI. CDR3 DNA: TGCGCCAGCAGTGAGTCCCCAAGCTCCTACGAGCAGTACTTC. As protein: CASSESPSSYEQYF.

The chain couples TRBV5-5 to TRBJ1-5; D is undetermined. V shed 4 bases and J shed 1 base, with 6 bases lying between them. Germline assignment: CDR1 SGHKS and CDR2 YYEKEE (reference sequence). This CDR3 is built from 13 residues. The chain's CDR3 is CASSPDSNQPQHF. CDR3 in DNA: TGTGCCAGCAGCCCTGACAGCAATCAGCCCCAGCATTTT.

This chain joins TRBV18 and TRBJ2-1; D gene uncertain. V was cut by 1 base and J by 2 bases, with 9 bases left in between. Germline CDR1 and CDR2: KGHSH and LQKENI. This CDR3 has 15 residues. CDR3 DNA: TGTGCCAGCTCACCACAACGGAGCGCCTACAATGAGCAGTTCTTC. This sequence encodes CASSPQRSAYNEQFF.

The chain employs TRBV4-1 and TRBJ1-6; D unclear. Looked up from germline, CDR1 is MGHRA and CDR2 is YSYEKL. CDR3 length: 14 amino acids. V was pared by 3 bases and J by 6 bases, with 9 bases between. The CDR3 DNA is TGCGCCAGCAGCCAGACCGCATTTAATTCACCCCTCCACTTT. It is translated as CASSQTAFNSPLHF.

The chain carries TRBV11-2 and TRBJ2-1; a weak D match, TRBD2 (5 bases). The V end was cut by 3 bases, the J end by 8 bases, with 20 bases between. The CDR3 spans 16 residues. In germline, CDR1 is SGHAT, CDR2 FQNNGV. CDR3 protein: CASSFGGSGPSDEQFF. CDR3 DNA: TGTGCCAGCAGCTTCGGCGGGTCGGGTCCCAGCGATGAGCAGTTCTTC.

V and J are TRBV7-2 and TRBJ2-5, with D perhaps being TRBD1 or TRBD2 (5 bases each). Germline V gene lookup returns CDR1 SGHTA and CDR2 FQGNSA. The ends were cut back, 5 bases at V and 1 base at J, with 26 bases in the middle. The CDR3 length is 19 residues. The CDR3 here is CASSGRGRQRRQIQETQYF. For the CDR3, the DNA is TGTGCCAGCAGCGGACGCGGTCGACAGAGGAGGCAGATCCAAGAGACCCAGTACTTC.

The chain recombines TRBV30 with TRBJ1-1; 7 bases align to TRBD1. This CDR3 is built from 14 residues. The V gene's germline CDR1 is GTSNPN and CDR2 SVGIG (reference sequence). The V and J ends lost 0 bases and 5 bases, in that order; junction bases with no gene match: 6. The CDR3 coding sequence is TGTGCCTGGAGTGTGGGAGGGGGCGGTACTGAAGCTTTCTTT. Amino acids: CAWSVGGGGTEAFF.

The chain recombines TRBV5-4 with TRBJ1-4; tentative D call: TRBD1 (5 bases). Per germline, CDR1 SGHNT and CDR2 YYREEE (reference sequence). The CDR3 has 14 residues. Trimming removed 1 base at V and 7 bases at J, with 11 bases between. CDR3 sequence reads: CASSLQGGGEKLFF. CDR3 DNA sequence: TGTGCCAGCAGCTTGCAGGGTGGAGGTGAAAAACTGTTTTTT.

The J gene is TRBJ1-5, the V gene TRBV28, with TRBD1 identical over 8 bases. This CDR3 contains 15 residues. The trim removed 5 bases at V and 2 bases at J, leaving 5 bases unmatched. Germline CDR1 is MDHEN and CDR2 is SYDVKM. The CDR3 region is CASSTQGVGNQPQHF. In nucleotides, the CDR3 is TGTGCCAGCAGTACACAGGGGGTGGGCAATCAGCCCCAGCATTTT.

The rearrangement uses TRBV5-1 and TRBJ1-2; the match to TRBD1 covers 9 bases. CDR3 size: 17 residues. Losses at the gene ends were 4 bases for V and 4 bases for J; bases not matched to a gene: 14. CDR1 is SGHRS and CDR2 is YFSETQ in the germline V gene. CDR3 sequence (DNA): TGCGCCAGCAGCCCGGGACAGGGAGGCGTTACGCTCTATGGCTACACCTTC. As protein: CASSPGQGGVTLYGYTF.

The J gene is TRBJ1-2, the V gene TRBV18; TRBD1 matches 7 bases. The CDR3 totals 14 residues. V dropped 3 bases and J dropped 4; count of bases not matched to a gene: 5. Looked up from germline, CDR1 is KGHSH and CDR2 is LQKENI. The CDR3 DNA reads as TGTGCCAGCTCACCGGACGCAGGGGGCTATGGCTACACCTTC. This translates into CASSPDAGGYGYTF. Together with reference TRBV18 and TRBJ1-2, the CDR3 gives the full variable domain: NAGVMQNPRHLVRRRGQEARLRCSPMKGHSHVYWYRQLPEEGLKFMVYLQKENIIDESGMPKERFSAEFPKEGPSILRIQQVVRGDSAAYFCASSPDAGGYGYTFGSGTRLTVV.

The chain is built from TRBV7-2 and TRBJ2-7; 10 bases map to TRBD2. The germline CDR1 and CDR2 sequences are SGHTA and FQGNSA. J lost 2 bases, V lost 3 bases, and 1 base had no gene match. This CDR3 contains 14 residues. CDR3 DNA: TGTGCCAGCAGCTTCGGACTAGCGGCCTACGAGCAGTACTTC. Translating it yields CASSFGLAAYEQYF.

Notes on this clone: The same CDR3 can be traced to other DNA sequences in this sample. This sequence joins TRBV30 and TRBJ1-1; weak D call: TRBD1 (5 bases). V lost 3 bases, J lost 4 bases, and 6 bases lay in between. The CDR3 has 11 amino acids. Germline V gene lookup returns CDR1 GTSNPN and CDR2 SVGIG (reference sequence). CDR3 coding DNA: TGTGCCTGGAGCCAGGGCACTGAAGCTTTCTTT. Translation: CAWSQGTEAFF.

This clone was seen once. The chain links TRBV10-1 to TRBJ2-7, with unresolved D. The V gene's germline CDR1 is WNHNN and CDR2 SYGVQD (reference sequence). The V end was cut by 0 bases, the J end by 9 bases, with 15 bases between. This CDR3 contains 14 residues. The DNA of the CDR3 is TGCGCCAGCAGTGAGTCTAGGGTCTGGGGAAGGCAGTACTTC. Encoded protein: CASSESRVWGRQYF.

The chain employs TRBV7-2 and TRBJ1-5; 9 bases map to TRBD1. CDR3 length equals 15 residues. CDR1 and CDR2 from the germline V gene are SGHTA and FQGNSA. The J segment lost 6 bases and the V segment lost 5 bases, leaving 8 bases of the junction unmatched. The CDR3 region has the DNA TGTGCCAGCAGCACGTGGACAGGGGTCGGTCAGCCCCAGCATTTT. It codes for CASSTWTGVGQPQHF.

The chain employs TRBV2 and TRBJ2-5; 7 nucleotides line up with TRBD2. V gave up 6 bases and J gave up 1 base; unmatched junction bases: 23. The CDR3 covers 20 residues. CDR1 is SNHLY and CDR2 is FYNNEI in the germline V gene. Here the CDR3 reads CASSAPARGYAGAIQETQYF. In nucleotides, the CDR3 is TGTGCCAGCAGCGCCCCCGCCCGGGGATATGCGGGAGCCATCCAAGAGACCCAGTACTTC.

The rearrangement uses TRBV4-3 and TRBJ1-2; 7 bases map to TRBD1. Germline loops: CDR1 LGHNA, CDR2 YSLEER. J was trimmed by 1 base and V by 1 base; bases with no gene match: 9. The CDR3 spans 17 residues. CDR3 loop: CASSQGLGTAFNYGYTF. In DNA form, the CDR3 reads TGCGCCAGCAGCCAAGGGCTCGGGACAGCTTTTAACTATGGCTACACCTTC.

The V and J genes are TRBV13 and TRBJ1-2, with 11 bases lining up with TRBD1. Per the germline V gene, CDR1 is PRHDT and CDR2 is FYEKMQ (reference sequence). V was clipped by 5 bases and J by 7 bases; unmatched bases: 12. CDR3 length: 16 residues. The CDR3 coding sequence is TGTGCCAGCAGCCCCAGAAACGGACAGGGGGCGGGTGGCTACACCTTC. This gives the protein CASSPRNGQGAGGYTF.

Here the CDR3 reads CSVATGASGELFF. The CDR3 bases are TGCAGCGTCGCTACAGGGGCGTCCGGGGAGCTGTTTTTT. The rearrangement links TRBV29-1 to TRBJ2-2; TRBD1 aligns across 7 bases. The V segment lost 6 bases and the J segment 6 bases; nucleotides outside the gene matches: 7. Per the germline V gene, CDR1 is SQVTM and CDR2 is ANQGSEA. The CDR3 is 13 amino acids.

This clone was observed a single time. CDR3 amino acids: CASSLAHRDIYGYTF. CDR3 in DNA: TGTGCCAGCAGCTTAGCCCATCGGGACATCTATGGCTACACCTTC. The chain is built from TRBV7-2 and TRBJ1-2, with D possibly TRBD1 on 6 matching bases. Trimming removed 0 bases from V and 4 bases from J, with 12 bases in between. The CDR3 runs to 15 residues. CDR1 and CDR2 (germline): SGHTA, FQGNSA.